This T cell receptor beta chain appears in the sequencing data of a study of cytomegalovirus exposure and HLA in healthy donors. PCR was performed using 60 Vbeta and 13 Jbeta primers. TCRdb's copy holds only in-frame clones and misses some; the assay was immunoSEQ multiplex PCR. This sample carries approximately 160,000 clones, 70% to 80% of them seen once, and the ten largest clones take about 1.5%. The TCR was taken from a woman under 40 in good health and CMV-seropositive. The material sequenced was PBMCs.

The CDR3 region is CAISSRDSPDTQYF. The DNA of the CDR3 is TGTGCCATCAGTTCCCGGGACAGTCCAGATACGCAGTATTTT. This chain joins TRBV10-3 and TRBJ2-3; TRBD1 aligns across 7 bases. V gave up 5 bases and J gave up 4 bases; unmatched junction bases: 6. CDR1 ENHRY and CDR2 SYGVKD come from the germline V gene. This CDR3 comprises 14 residues.